This T cell receptor beta chain originates from a study of blood T cell repertoires in COVID-19. Whole-study context: The samples span acute and convalescent COVID-19 from the United States, Italy and Spain.

This clone appeared once. Exposed participants encountered a COVID-19 case during the 2 weeks preceding study entry. Germline CDR1 reads SQVTM; CDR2 reads ANQGSEA. V was trimmed by 6 bases and J by 2 bases, leaving 17 bases between them. This CDR3 comprises 15 residues. Produced via immunoSEQ multiplex PCR; TCRdb's table is partial and in-frame only. The sample has approximately 250,000 clones, 91% seen once. The chain carries TRBV29-1 and TRBJ2-1; possible D gene TRBD1, 6 bases. This receptor was obtained from a man aged 35-49 years who had been exposed to COVID-19. Sequencing used PBMCs or T cells enriched from blood (not recorded which). The CDR3: CSVANPRGPYNEQFF. The CDR3 nucleotides are TGCAGCGTCGCCAATCCCAGGGGCCCCTACAATGAGCAGTTCTTC.